The 25 T cell receptor beta chains given below trace back to one sample, sequenced in a study of OX40 agonist ivuxolimab in advanced cancers. Using immunoSEQ multiplex PCR, the repertoire was profiled, and TCRdb retains in-frame clones only, with some absent. The data contain 73,000 or so clones, around 84% of them singletons. The sample in question was CD4+ or CD8+ T cells sorted from blood, obtained in a trial of the OX40 agonist ivuxolimab. These receptor sequences come from an adult with an advanced solid tumor such as melanoma, head and neck, liver or kidney cancer.

The J gene is TRBJ2-1, the V gene TRBV7-2; D is unclear. The CDR3 spans 15 residues. V was trimmed by 1 base and J by 0 bases, leaving 7 bases between them. The germline gives CDR1 SGHTA, CDR2 FQGNSA. CDR3 sequence reads: CASSLGSTSYNEQFF. The CDR3 nucleotides read TGTGCCAGCAGCTTAGGTAGTACCTCCTACAATGAGCAGTTCTTC.

The genes are TRBV5-5 and TRBJ1-1, with 7 bases that match TRBD1. Germline V gives CDR1 SGHKS, CDR2 YYEKEE (reference sequence). With 4 bases clipped from V and 2 bases from J, the junction kept 11 bases outside the gene matches. The CDR3 extends over 16 amino acids. The CDR3 spells CASSIGWTGGNTEAFF. CDR3 nucleotide sequence: TGTGCCAGCAGCATAGGATGGACAGGAGGAAACACTGAAGCTTTCTTT.

The chain uses TRBV9 and TRBJ1-4; 7 nucleotides match TRBD1. The length of the CDR3 is 15 residues. CDR1 and CDR2 (germline): SGDLS, YYNGEE. V trimming: 0 bases; J trimming: 12 bases; junction bases outside the gene matches: 11. As DNA, the CDR3 is TGTGCCAGCAGCGTAGAGGCCTACAGGGGAGGTGAACTGTTTTTT. This encodes CASSVEAYRGGELFF.

The genes are TRBV7-2 and TRBJ1-1, with TRBD1 identical over 12 bases. J lost 0 bases, V lost 6 bases, and 8 bases had no gene match. Per the germline V gene, CDR1 is SGHTA and CDR2 is FQGNSA. This CDR3 has 17 residues. The CDR3 DNA sequence: TGTGCCAGCAGGATTTCCGGGACAGGGGGCATGAACACTGAAGCTTTCTTT. This translates into CASRISGTGGMNTEAFF.

The chain is built from TRBV5-1 and TRBJ2-2; the match to TRBD2 covers 10 bases. With 2 bases clipped from V and 7 bases from J, the junction kept 14 bases outside the gene matches. The CDR3 runs to 18 residues. The germline V gene encodes CDR1 SGHRS and CDR2 YFSETQ. CDR3 loop: CASSFYGLAGDVGGELFF. CDR3 nucleotides: TGCGCCAGCAGCTTTTATGGGCTAGCGGGAGACGTTGGCGGGGAGCTGTTTTTT.

This rearrangement joins TRBV5-1 to TRBJ2-3, with D perhaps TRBD2 (5 bases). V lost 3 bases, J lost 4 bases, and 15 bases lay in between. The CDR3 runs 15 residues. Germline V CDR1 and CDR2: SGHRS, YFSETQ. The CDR3 DNA is TGCGCCAGCAGCTCGAGTAGCGCAGCGGCAGATACGCAGTATTTT. Its translation: CASSSSSAAADTQYF.

The gene calls are TRBV7-8 and TRBJ2-3, with D possibly being TRBD2 (5 bases). The CDR3 sequence is 15 residues long. V was pared by 2 bases and J by 2 bases, with 11 bases between. CDR1 and CDR2 (germline): SGHVS, FQNEAQ. The CDR3 nucleotides are TGTGCCAGCAGCTTACGGGAAGGCTCCACAGATACGCAGTATTTT. This encodes CASSLREGSTDTQYF.

The chain employs TRBV30 and TRBJ2-5; no definite D call. Germline V gene data show CDR1 as GTSNPN and CDR2 as SVGIG (reference sequence). Trimming removed 3 bases at V and 5 bases at J, with 10 bases between. This CDR3 is 12 amino acids long. The CDR3 reads CAWRNEEETQYF. In DNA, the CDR3 is TGTGCCTGGAGGAATGAGGAGGAGACCCAGTACTTC. Drawing the rest from reference TRBV30 and TRBJ2-5, the complete variable domain is SQTIHQWPATLVQPVGSPLSLECTVEGTSNPNLYWYRQAAGRGLQLLFYSVGIGQISSEVPQNLSASRPQDRQFILSSKKLLLSDSGFYLCAWRNEEETQYFGPGTRLLVL.

A few counts support this clone. The chain combines TRBV9 with TRBJ1-3, with D unresolved. This CDR3 has 14 amino acids. In germline, CDR1 is SGDLS, CDR2 YYNGEE. V lost 2 bases and J lost 3, with 9 bases in between. This CDR3 is CASSVLDGGNTIYF. The CDR3, as DNA: TGTGCCAGCAGCGTCCTGGACGGTGGAAACACCATATATTTT. The variable domain in full, with the rest retrieved from reference TRBV9 and TRBJ1-3, is DSGVTQTPKHLITATGQRVTLRCSPRSGDLSVYWYQQSLDQGLQFLIQYYNGEERAKGNILERFSAQQFPDLHSELNLSSLELGDSALYFCASSVLDGGNTIYFGEGSWLTVV.

The chain links TRBV6-6 to TRBJ2-1; 9 nucleotides align to TRBD2. CDR3 size: 16 residues. CDR1 MNHNY and CDR2 SVGAGI come from the germline V gene (reference sequence). With 2 bases clipped from V and 10 bases from J, the junction kept 12 bases outside the gene matches. CDR3 region: CASSYATGVAGVEQFF. For the CDR3, the DNA is TGTGCCAGCAGTTACGCGACGGGGGTAGCGGGAGTGGAGCAGTTCTTC.

V usage is TRBV4-3 and J usage is TRBJ1-2; D is unclear. Germline-derived CDR1 and CDR2 are LGHNA and YSLEER. The V end was cut by 5 bases, the J end by 4 bases, with 17 bases between. This CDR3 comprises 15 residues. CDR3 sequence: CASSYEGSWRYGYTF. CDR3 in DNA: TGCGCCAGCAGCTATGAAGGGTCATGGCGCTATGGCTACACCTTC.

The chain carries TRBV6-1 and TRBJ1-4; D gene unclear. This CDR3 has 15 residues. From germline, CDR1 is MNHNS and CDR2 SASEGT. Trimming pared 6 bases from V and 3 bases from J, leaving 14 bases between. The CDR3 coding sequence is TGTGCCAGCAGACCCCCGCAGGTCTCTAATGAAAAACTGTTTTTT. Translated, it gives CASRPPQVSNEKLFF.

This sequence joins TRBV5-6 and TRBJ1-3; 9 positions agree with TRBD1. J gave up 4 bases and V 4 bases, and 3 bases lay outside the gene matches. This CDR3 contains 14 residues. Germline CDR1 is SGHDT and CDR2 is YYEEEE. Here the CDR3 reads CASSPGTGGNTIYF. DNA of the CDR3: TGTGCCAGCAGCCCCGGGACAGGGGGAAACACCATATATTTT.

The rearrangement uses TRBV6-6 and TRBJ2-3; D may be TRBD1 or TRBD2 (6 bases each). Germline V lookup: CDR1 MNHNY, CDR2 SVGAGI (reference sequence). Trimming took 2 bases from V and 7 from J, leaving 16 bases between them. The CDR3 loop spans 15 amino acids. The CDR3 DNA follows: TGTGCCAGCAGTTACGTAGCGGAAGGGGGGAATACGCAGTATTTT. It yields the protein CASSYVAEGGNTQYF.

V and J are TRBV4-1 and TRBJ2-4; 14 bases are shared with TRBD2. This CDR3 is built from 20 residues. Losses at the gene ends were 4 bases for V and 0 bases for J; bases not matched to a gene: 11. Germline V gene data show CDR1 as MGHRA and CDR2 as YSYEKL. The CDR3 is CASSLAGTSGSEGAKNIQYF. The CDR3 region has the DNA TGCGCCAGCAGCCTGGCAGGGACTAGCGGGAGCGAGGGAGCCAAAAACATTCAGTACTTC.

This clone has just a few counts. V usage is TRBV5-5 and J usage is TRBJ1-2; 8 positions match TRBD1. Germline trimming cut 4 bases from V and 3 bases from J; bases unmatched to any gene: 5. The CDR3 spans 14 residues. Per germline, CDR1 SGHKS and CDR2 YYEKEE (reference sequence). This CDR3 is CASSPGQGHYGYTF. CDR3 nucleotide sequence: TGTGCCAGCAGCCCTGGACAGGGCCACTATGGCTACACCTTC.

This rearrangement joins TRBV29-1 to TRBJ2-3; 9 bases align to TRBD2. Germline V gives CDR1 SQVTM, CDR2 ANQGSEA. This CDR3 contains 14 residues. Losses at the gene ends were 2 bases for V and 1 base for J; bases not matched to a gene: 1. The CDR3 DNA sequence: TGCAGCGTTGAAAAGCGGGGGGGCACAGATACGCAGTATTTT. As protein: CSVEKRGGTDTQYF.

This chain joins TRBV19 and TRBJ1-1, with D perhaps matching TRBD1 (5 bases). The CDR3 sequence is 17 residues long. V lost 5 bases and J 1 base, leaving 20 bases between the germline ends. CDR1 and CDR2 (germline): LNHDA, SQIVND (reference sequence). This chain's CDR3 is CASSQTGTGWGNTEAFF. The CDR3 nucleotides read TGTGCCAGTAGTCAAACCGGGACCGGTTGGGGGAACACTGAAGCTTTCTTT.

This clone appeared once. The V and J genes are TRBV5-4 and TRBJ2-7; the match to TRBD1 covers 8 bases. Germline-derived CDR1 and CDR2 are SGHNT and YYREEE (reference sequence). The CDR3 spans 15 residues. V gave up 4 bases and J gave up 3 bases; unmatched junction bases: 9. CDR3 residues: CASSRGQDSYYEQYF. The CDR3 DNA reads TGTGCCAGCAGCCGGGGACAGGACTCCTACTACGAGCAGTACTTC.

The chain employs TRBV30 and TRBJ1-5, with 11 nucleotides matching TRBD1. Germline trimming cut 3 bases from V and 5 bases from J; bases unmatched to any gene: 6. The CDR3 extends over 15 amino acids. Germline-derived CDR1 and CDR2 are GTSNPN and SVGIG (reference sequence). CDR3 in amino acids: CAWSQGQGAYQPQHF. The CDR3, as DNA: TGTGCCTGGAGCCAAGGACAGGGGGCATATCAGCCCCAGCATTTT.

The chain has TRBV27 and TRBJ2-7; D ambiguous. CDR3 length: 11 amino acids. In germline, CDR1 is MNHEY, CDR2 SMNVEV (reference sequence). The ends were cut back, 5 bases at V and 2 bases at J, with 4 bases in the middle. The CDR3 DNA is TGTGCCAGCAGTGATCCCTACGAGCAGTACTTC. This gives the protein CASSDPYEQYF.

This clone was observed a few times. The chain employs TRBV5-1 and TRBJ1-4; D is undetermined. Germline V lookup: CDR1 SGHRS, CDR2 YFSETQ. Trimming took 5 bases from V and 8 from J, leaving 16 bases between them. The CDR3 runs to 14 residues. The CDR3 coding sequence is TGCGCCAGCAGACCAGGAGTAAGAGGGGAAAAACTGTTTTTT. Its protein is CASRPGVRGEKLFF. The whole variable domain, filled in from reference TRBV5-1 and TRBJ1-4, reads KAGVTQTPRYLIKTRGQQVTLSCSPISGHRSVSWYQQTPGQGLQFLFEYFSETQRNKGNFPGRFSGRQFSNSRSEMNVSTLELGDSALYLCASRPGVRGEKLFFGSGTQLSVL.

CDR3 bases: TGTGCCAGTAGTATACTAGCGGGATTTGGTGAGCAGTTCTTC. This gives the protein CASSILAGFGEQFF. The rearrangement uses TRBV19 and TRBJ2-1; 9 bases fit TRBD2. V trimming: 2 bases; J trimming: 9 bases; junction bases outside the gene matches: 5. The CDR3 runs 14 residues. The germline CDR1 and CDR2 sequences are LNHDA and SQIVND (reference sequence). The entire variable domain, with the rest obtained from reference TRBV19 and TRBJ2-1, is as follows: DGGITQSPKYLFRKEGQNVTLSCEQNLNHDAMYWYRQDPGQGLRLIYYSQIVNDFQKGDIAEGYSVSREKKESFPLTVTSAQKNPTAFYLCASSILAGFGEQFFGPGTRLTVL.

In DNA, the CDR3 is TGCGCCAGCAGCTCATGGACTAGCGGGAGTTACTACAATGAGCAGTTCTTC. Amino acids: CASSSWTSGSYYNEQFF. The genes are TRBV4-1 and TRBJ2-1; 13 bases are a match to TRBD2. V shed 5 bases and J 3 bases; nucleotides not matched to a gene: 7. This CDR3 contains 17 residues. CDR1 and CDR2 from the germline V gene are MGHRA and YSYEKL.

The rearrangement uses TRBV18 and TRBJ1-5; the D gene is possibly TRBD1 (6 bases). The germline V gene has CDR1 KGHSH and CDR2 LQKENI. Trimming took off 8 bases at V and 7 bases at J, with 12 bases between the two ends. The CDR3 extends over 12 amino acids. CDR3 coding DNA: TGTGCCAGCCGCTCAGGGGACCAGCCCCAGCATTTT. Its protein is CASRSGDQPQHF.